This record concerns one TCR beta chain sequence. Its antigen target is currently unknown. No much larger clonotype is one base removed from it; base qualities were not supplied. The immunoSEQ Assay, a bias-controlled multiplex PCR, was used to amplify TCRbeta CDR3 regions from genomic DNA. The paper's processing steps were these. Nucleated cell counts per sample were estimated from amplification of reference gene primers within the assay. To quantify the absolute abundance of each unique TCRbeta CDR3 rearrangement, sequence reads were collapsed and filtered. Productive Simpson clonality was computed per sample as the square root of Simpson's diversity index over productive rearrangements. TCRdb took over this immuneACCESS table, retaining in-frame rearrangements with V and J assigned. Such tables are incomplete; in checked studies, under half of the missing clones stem from an unresolved V gene, and the remainder is unexplained. That table is the source of V, J and clone size, and D and trimming were worked out from the DNA. The sample table holds about 150,000 clones, of which roughly nine tenths were seen once. The top ten clonotypes cover 4% of the sample.

In the prospective study, participants were 18 to 89 years old, resided in around 25 geographic areas of the United States, and were enrolled through a virtual design. To assign participants to cohorts, the prospective study relied on clinical history that participants themselves reported in a screening survey and a study questionnaire. Exposed participants were defined as having been in contact with someone with a PCR-confirmed or clinician-diagnosed COVID-19 case within 2 weeks of study entry. In the prospective study, whole blood, serum and a nasopharyngeal or oropharyngeal swab were collected from each participant by mobile phlebotomists. Participants in the prospective study had the option to provide additional blood draws and questionnaires over an approximately 2-month period. Before DNA extraction, blood samples from the prospective study were shipped at room temperature or frozen. This sample is part of a study of blood T cell repertoires in COVID-19 (dated by TCRdb to the early 2020s). Regarding the study in general: Samples from collaborators originated in the United States, Italy and Spain and spanned both the acute and convalescent phases of COVID-19. The prospective study material was composed of cDNA or gDNA derived from T cells, B-cell-depleted T cells, or PBMCs. Subjects who had been exposed to COVID-19, were actively infected with it, or had recovered from it provided the deeply sampled blood TCRbeta repertoires that made up the dataset. The repertoires were made available in a free public database intended to serve as a resource for research on the immune response to SARS-CoV-2. Samples came from the ongoing ImmuneRACE study (first 160 participants) plus 1,254 subjects from 6 global collaborators. Nearly every sample came with metadata listing a de-identified subject ID, COVID-19 status, age in years and sex. Where available, HLA class I and class II types were taken from metadata supplied by the sample provider and were not determined by assay-based typing. The paper's findings and limits, for the study overall: The amount of clinical and demographic metadata varied by source and participant and was provided uncurated.

Relative to germline, V is 4 bases shorter and J is 1 base shorter, with 13 bases between their ends. Via the germline V gene, CDR1 is MDHEN and CDR2 SYDVKM. The CDR3, from cysteine to phenylalanine, totals 16 residues. Just the 48-base CDR3 DNA is kept, in frame starting at base 1. The sample was PBMCs or T cells enriched from blood (not recorded which). Rearrangement joined TRBV28 to TRBJ2-2; TRBD1 could be the D gene, as 6 bases match. The receptor was isolated from a woman in her forties who had been exposed to COVID-19. CDR3 region: CASSSTGKLNTGELFF. The DNA sequence is given as TGTGCCAGCAGTTCAACAGGGAAATTGAACACCGGGGAGCTGTTTTTT. With the rest looked up from the reference TRBV28 and TRBJ2-2 genes rather than sequenced, the full variable domain is DVKVTQSSRYLVKRTGEKVFLECVQDMDHENMFWYRQDPGLGLRLIYFSYDVKMKEKGDIPEGYSVSREKKERFSLILESASTNQTSMYLCASSSTGKLNTGELFFGEGSRLTVL.